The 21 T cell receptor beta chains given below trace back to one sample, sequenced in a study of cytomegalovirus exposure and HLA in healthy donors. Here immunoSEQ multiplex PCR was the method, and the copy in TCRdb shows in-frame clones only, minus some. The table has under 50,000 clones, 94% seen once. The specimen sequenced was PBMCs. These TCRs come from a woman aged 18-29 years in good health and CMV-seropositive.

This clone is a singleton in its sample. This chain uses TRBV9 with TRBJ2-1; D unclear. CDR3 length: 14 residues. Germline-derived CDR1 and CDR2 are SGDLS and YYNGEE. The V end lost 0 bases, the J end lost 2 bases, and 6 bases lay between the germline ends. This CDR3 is CASSVERTYNEQFF. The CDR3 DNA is TGTGCCAGCAGCGTAGAGCGTACCTACAATGAGCAGTTCTTC.

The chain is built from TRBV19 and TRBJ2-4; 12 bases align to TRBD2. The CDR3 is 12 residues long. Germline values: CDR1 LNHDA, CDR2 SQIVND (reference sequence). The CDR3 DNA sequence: TGTAGACTAGCGGGAGACGGGGACATTCAGTACTTC. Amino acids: CRLAGDGDIQYF.

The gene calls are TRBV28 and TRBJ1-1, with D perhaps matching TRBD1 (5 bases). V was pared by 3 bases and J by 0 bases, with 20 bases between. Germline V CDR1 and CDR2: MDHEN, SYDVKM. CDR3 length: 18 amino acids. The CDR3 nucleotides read TGTGCCAGCAGTTTCGAACGGCCCTTAGCAGGGATGAACACTGAAGCTTTCTTT. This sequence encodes CASSFERPLAGMNTEAFF.

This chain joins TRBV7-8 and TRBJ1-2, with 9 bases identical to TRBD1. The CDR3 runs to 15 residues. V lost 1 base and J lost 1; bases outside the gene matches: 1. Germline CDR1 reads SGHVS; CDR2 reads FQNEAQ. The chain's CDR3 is CASSLGTGDNYGYTF. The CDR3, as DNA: TGTGCCAGCAGCTTAGGGACAGGGGATAACTATGGCTACACCTTC.

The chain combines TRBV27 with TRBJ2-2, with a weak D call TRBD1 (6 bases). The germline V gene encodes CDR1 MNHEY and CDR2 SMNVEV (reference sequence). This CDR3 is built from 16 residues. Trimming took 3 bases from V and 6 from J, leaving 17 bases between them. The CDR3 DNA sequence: TGTGCCAGCAGTTTGTCGCCTACAGGGTTTCCCGGGGAGCTGTTTTTT. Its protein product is CASSLSPTGFPGELFF.

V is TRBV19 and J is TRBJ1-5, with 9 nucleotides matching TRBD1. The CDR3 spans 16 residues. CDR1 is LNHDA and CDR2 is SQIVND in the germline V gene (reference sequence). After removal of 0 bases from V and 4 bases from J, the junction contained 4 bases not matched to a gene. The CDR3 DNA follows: TGTGCCAGTAGTATAGAATCGACAGGGGGAAATCAGCCCCAGCATTTT. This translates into CASSIESTGGNQPQHF.

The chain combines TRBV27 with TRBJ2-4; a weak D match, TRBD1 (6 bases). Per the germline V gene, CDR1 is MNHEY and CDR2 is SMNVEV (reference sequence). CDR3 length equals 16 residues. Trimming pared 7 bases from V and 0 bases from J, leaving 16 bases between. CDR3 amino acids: CASTPRQALAKNIQYF. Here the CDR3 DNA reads TGTGCCAGCACCCCGAGACAGGCACTAGCCAAAAACATTCAGTACTTC.

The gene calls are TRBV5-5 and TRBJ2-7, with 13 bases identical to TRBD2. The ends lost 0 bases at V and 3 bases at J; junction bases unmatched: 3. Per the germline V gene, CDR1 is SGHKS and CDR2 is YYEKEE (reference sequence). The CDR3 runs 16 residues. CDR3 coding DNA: TGTGCCAGCAGCTTGGCACTAGCGGGAGGGAACTACGAGCAGTACTTC. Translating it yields CASSLALAGGNYEQYF.

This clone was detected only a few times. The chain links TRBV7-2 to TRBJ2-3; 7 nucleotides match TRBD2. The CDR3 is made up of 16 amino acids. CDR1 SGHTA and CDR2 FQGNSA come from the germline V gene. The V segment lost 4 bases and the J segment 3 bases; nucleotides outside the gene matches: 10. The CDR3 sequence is CASSSGGRERTDTQYF. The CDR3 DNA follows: TGTGCCAGCAGCTCCGGCGGGCGGGAGAGGACAGATACGCAGTATTTT. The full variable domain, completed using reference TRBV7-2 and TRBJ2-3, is GAGVSQSPSNKVTEKGKDVELRCDPISGHTALYWYRQSLGQGLEFLIYFQGNSAPDKSGLPSDRFSAERTGGSVSTLTIQRTQQEDSAVYLCASSSGGRERTDTQYFGPGTRLTVL.

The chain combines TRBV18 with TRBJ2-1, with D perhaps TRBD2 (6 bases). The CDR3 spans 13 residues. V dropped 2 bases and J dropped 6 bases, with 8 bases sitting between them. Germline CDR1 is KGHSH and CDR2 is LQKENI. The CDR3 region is CASSPTTSNEQFF. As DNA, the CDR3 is TGTGCCAGCTCACCAACGACTAGCAATGAGCAGTTCTTC.

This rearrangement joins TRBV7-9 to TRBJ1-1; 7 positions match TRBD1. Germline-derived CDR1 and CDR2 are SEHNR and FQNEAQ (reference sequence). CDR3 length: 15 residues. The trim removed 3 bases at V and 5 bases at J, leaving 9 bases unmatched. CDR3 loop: CASSLGAGGQTEAFF. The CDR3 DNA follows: TGTGCCAGCAGCTTGGGAGCAGGGGGACAGACTGAAGCTTTCTTT.

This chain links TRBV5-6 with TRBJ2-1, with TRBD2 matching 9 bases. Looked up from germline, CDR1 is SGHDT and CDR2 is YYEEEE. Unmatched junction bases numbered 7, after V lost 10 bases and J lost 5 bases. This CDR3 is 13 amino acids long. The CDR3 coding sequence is TGTGCCGCCGGGACTAGCTTAAACAATGAGCAGTTCTTC. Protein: CAAGTSLNNEQFF.

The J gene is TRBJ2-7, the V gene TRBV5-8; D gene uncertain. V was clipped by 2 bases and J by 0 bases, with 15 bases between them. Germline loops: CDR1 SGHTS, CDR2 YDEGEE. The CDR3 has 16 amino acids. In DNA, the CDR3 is TGTGCCAGCAGCTTCCCGTCGCAGGCCCCCTCCTACGAGCAGTACTTC. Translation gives CASSFPSQAPSYEQYF.

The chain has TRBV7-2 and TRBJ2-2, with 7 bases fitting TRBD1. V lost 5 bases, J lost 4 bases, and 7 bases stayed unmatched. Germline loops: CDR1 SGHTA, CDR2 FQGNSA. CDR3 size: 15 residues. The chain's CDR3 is CASSGPGQPTGELFF. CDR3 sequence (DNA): TGTGCCAGCAGCGGACCGGGACAGCCCACCGGGGAGCTGTTTTTT.

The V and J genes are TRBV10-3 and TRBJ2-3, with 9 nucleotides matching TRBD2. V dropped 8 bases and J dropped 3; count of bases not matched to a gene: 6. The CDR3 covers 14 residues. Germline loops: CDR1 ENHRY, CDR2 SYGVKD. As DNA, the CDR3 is TGTGCCATCTGTGGCGGGAGGGAGACAGATACGCAGTATTTT. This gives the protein CAICGGRETDTQYF.

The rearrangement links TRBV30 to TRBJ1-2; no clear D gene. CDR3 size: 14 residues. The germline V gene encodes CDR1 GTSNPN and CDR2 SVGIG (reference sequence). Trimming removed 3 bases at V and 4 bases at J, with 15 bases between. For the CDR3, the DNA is TGTGCCTGGAGGGAATCCGGGAGGGTCTATGGCTACACCTTC. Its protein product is CAWRESGRVYGYTF.

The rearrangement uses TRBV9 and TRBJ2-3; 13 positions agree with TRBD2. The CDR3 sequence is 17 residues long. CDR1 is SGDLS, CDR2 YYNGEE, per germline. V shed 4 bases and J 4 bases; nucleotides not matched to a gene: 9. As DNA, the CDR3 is TGTGCCAGCAGCACCCGGACTAGCGGGAGAGCAGCAGATACGCAGTATTTT. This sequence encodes CASSTRTSGRAADTQYF.

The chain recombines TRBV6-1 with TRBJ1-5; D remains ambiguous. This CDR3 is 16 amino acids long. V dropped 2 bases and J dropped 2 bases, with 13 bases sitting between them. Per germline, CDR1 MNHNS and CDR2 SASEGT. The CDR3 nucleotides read TGTGCCAGCAGTGAACCACCCGGTACGGGCAATCAGCCCCAGCATTTT. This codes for CASSEPPGTGNQPQHF.

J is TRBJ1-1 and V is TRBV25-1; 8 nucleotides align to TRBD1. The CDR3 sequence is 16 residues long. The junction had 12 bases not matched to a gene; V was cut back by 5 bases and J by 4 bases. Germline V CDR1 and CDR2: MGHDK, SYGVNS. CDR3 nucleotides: TGTGCCAGCAGTCCGCCAGGGGGCGCGGGCGGCACTGAAGCTTTCTTT. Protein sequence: CASSPPGGAGGTEAFF.

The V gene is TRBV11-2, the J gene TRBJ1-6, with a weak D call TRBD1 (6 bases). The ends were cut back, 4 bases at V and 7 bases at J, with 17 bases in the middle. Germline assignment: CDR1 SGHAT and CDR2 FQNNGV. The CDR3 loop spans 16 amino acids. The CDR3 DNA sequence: TGTGCCAGCAGCTCGGGGACACAATGGAGGAATTCACCCCTCCACTTT. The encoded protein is CASSSGTQWRNSPLHF.

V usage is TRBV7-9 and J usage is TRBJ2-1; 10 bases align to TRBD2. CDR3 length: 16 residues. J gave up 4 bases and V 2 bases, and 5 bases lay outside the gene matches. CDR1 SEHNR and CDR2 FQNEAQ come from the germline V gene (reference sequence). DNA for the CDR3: TGTGCCAGCAGCTTACAGACTAGCGGGCTTTACAATGAGCAGTTCTTC. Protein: CASSLQTSGLYNEQFF.